These 7 T cell receptor beta chains originate from one sample sequenced in a study of blood T cell repertoires in COVID-19. Repertoires were generated with immunoSEQ multiplex PCR, while TCRdb's copy carries only in-frame clones and drops some. This sample has roughly 150,000 clones, with about 80% found just once. Material: peripheral blood. Every receptor here comes from a man in his sixties or seventies with active or convalescent COVID-19.

The V and J genes are TRBV5-1 and TRBJ2-7, with 8 bases aligning to TRBD1. V gave up 2 bases and J gave up 4 bases; unmatched junction bases: 5. CDR3 size: 14 residues. The germline CDR1 and CDR2 sequences are SGHRS and YFSETQ. CDR3 amino acids: CASSLGQGLYEQYF. DNA for the CDR3: TGCGCCAGCAGCTTAGGACAGGGACTTTACGAGCAGTACTTC.

The V call is TRBV6-5, the J call TRBJ1-5; D might be TRBD1 (5 bases). V was pared by 2 bases and J by 6 bases, with 8 bases between. The CDR3 has 13 amino acids. Germline V lookup: CDR1 MNHEY, CDR2 SVGAGI. The CDR3 nucleotides are TGTGCCAGCAGTTACGGCGGGGGTCAGCCCCAGCATTTT. It encodes CASSYGGGQPQHF.

The chain joins TRBV27 to TRBJ1-2; no firm D call. The V end lost 5 bases, the J end lost 4 bases, and 8 bases lay between the germline ends. The CDR3 has 12 residues. Germline V gives CDR1 MNHEY, CDR2 SMNVEV (reference sequence). The CDR3 loop reads CASSAYGYGYTF. CDR3 bases: TGTGCCAGCAGTGCCTACGGCTATGGCTACACCTTC.

The genes are TRBV19 and TRBJ2-5; 7 bases fit TRBD2. Germline CDR1 is LNHDA and CDR2 is SQIVND (reference sequence). The CDR3 is 17 residues long. With V trimmed by 0 bases and J by 0 bases, 7 bases remained unmatched. The CDR3 here is CASSIEGAGRYQETQYF. CDR3 DNA sequence: TGTGCCAGTAGTATAGAGGGAGCGGGGAGGTACCAAGAGACCCAGTACTTC.

The rearrangement uses TRBV20-1 and TRBJ1-3; 8 bases align to TRBD1. Germline-derived CDR1 and CDR2 are DFQATT and SNEGSKA (reference sequence). This CDR3 contains 16 residues. The V and J ends lost 3 bases and 0 bases, in that order; junction bases with no gene match: 7. Here the CDR3 reads CSASAGTGRSGNTIYF. CDR3 in DNA: TGCAGTGCTAGTGCTGGGACAGGACGCTCTGGAAACACCATATATTTT.

The J gene is TRBJ1-1, the V gene TRBV7-9; TRBD1 is a possible D gene (5 bases). The CDR3 sequence is 15 residues long. The germline CDR1 and CDR2 sequences are SEHNR and FQNEAQ (reference sequence). Trimming removed 5 bases from V and 5 bases from J, with 18 bases in between. CDR3 residues: CASSPRGGVRTEAFF. The CDR3, as DNA: TGTGCCAGCAGCCCCCGGGGAGGGGTAAGGACTGAAGCTTTCTTT.

J is TRBJ2-3 and V is TRBV24-1, with a tentative D call TRBD1 (7 bases). The CDR3 is made up of 15 amino acids. Germline CDR1 reads KGHDR; CDR2 reads SFDVKD. Trimming removed 10 bases at V and 4 bases at J, with 20 bases between. Here the CDR3 reads CATSRGRGGADTQYF. CDR3 coding DNA: TGTGCCACGAGTAGGGGGCGGGGTGGAGCAGATACGCAGTATTTT.